These 5 T cell receptor beta chains were sequenced from one sample in a study of T cell responses to AZD1222 COVID-19 vaccine. The repertoire was sequenced with immunoSEQ multiplex PCR; TCRdb's copy has only in-frame clones and lacks some. The table records over 100,000 clones, roughly 88% of them present only once. The specimen comprised peripheral blood, sampled on day 0 of MenACWY control vaccination. The receptor set was obtained from an adult in good health.

V and J are TRBV2 and TRBJ2-7; the D gene is possibly TRBD2 (5 bases). Looked up from germline, CDR1 is SNHLY and CDR2 is FYNNEI. V lost 1 base and J lost 3, with 13 bases in between. This CDR3 is 15 amino acids long. The CDR3 nucleotides are TGTGCCAGCAGTGAAGGGACTCTTGACGTCTACGAGCAGTACTTC. This encodes CASSEGTLDVYEQYF.

The genes are TRBV5-1 and TRBJ2-5; D could derive from TRBD1 or TRBD2 (5 bases each). Germline V gene lookup returns CDR1 SGHRS and CDR2 YFSETQ. The V gene lost 1 base and the J gene lost 3 bases, with 10 bases spanning the gap. There are 14 residues in the CDR3. The CDR3 loop is CASSLRGEKETQYF. As DNA, the CDR3 is TGCGCCAGCAGCTTGAGAGGGGAGAAAGAGACCCAGTACTTC.

The rearrangement uses TRBV27 and TRBJ2-1; 11 bases fit TRBD2. Germline-derived CDR1 and CDR2 are MNHEY and SMNVEV (reference sequence). The J segment lost 5 bases and the V segment lost 5 bases, leaving 26 bases of the junction unmatched. This CDR3 spans 22 amino acids. The CDR3 nucleotides are TGTGCCAGCAGTCCCCCAATTGGGTTCCTAGCGGGAGGCCGGGGTCGTGACAATGAGCAGTTCTTC. Its translation is CASSPPIGFLAGGRGRDNEQFF.

V is TRBV5-1 and J is TRBJ2-7, with a weak D call TRBD2 (5 bases). Germline assignment: CDR1 SGHRS and CDR2 YFSETQ. V was cut by 2 bases and J by 5 bases, with 20 bases left in between. The CDR3 has 16 amino acids. DNA of the CDR3: TGCGCCAGCAGCTTCCATAGCGAGGGAGCTATGGACGAGCAGTACTTC. Its translation: CASSFHSEGAMDEQYF.

This clone was seen a handful of times. The CDR3 DNA reads as TGTGCCAGCAGCTCCCGGGACAGGGGAGCCGGGGAGCTGTTTTTT. Protein: CASSSRDRGAGELFF. The gene calls are TRBV11-3 and TRBJ2-2; 10 bases are shared with TRBD1. There are 15 residues in the CDR3. CDR1 SGHNT and CDR2 YENEEA come from the germline V gene. V lost 4 bases to trimming and J lost 6 bases; unmatched junction nucleotides: 5.